The sequence of this T cell receptor beta chain was determined in a study of vaccination and CD4 T cells after COVID-19 (dated by TCRdb to the early 2020s). Broadly, across the study: Every convalescent patient had a positive nasal swab PCR test for SARS-CoV-2, with mild disease in nine patients and severe disease in one. Post-COVID blood samples were collected from convalescent patients a median of about 92 days after diagnosis, with a range of roughly 35 to 170 days. Each participant got two doses of either the Pfizer-BioNTech BNT162b2 vaccine (n=8) or the Moderna mRNA-1273 vaccine (n=2). For stimulating the cultures, overlapping spike peptide pools were used, derived from SARS-CoV-2 as well as from the common cold coronaviruses HCoV-NL63, HCoV-OC43 and HCoV-229E. Control cultures received a CEFX viral epitope pool as the positive control, an HIV-1 Nef peptide pool as the negative control, or no peptide. The spike-specific CD4+ TCR repertoire was compared before and after mRNA vaccination in under 11 COVID-19 convalescent patients and several infection-naive healthy vaccine recipients. Six males and four females were included in the convalescent cohort, with two Hispanic individuals, seven Caucasians, two Asians and one multiracial person represented. Post-vaccine blood samples were obtained a median of approximately 74 days after the second vaccine dose, with a range of roughly 14 to 241 days. The investigation overall reported the following: Relatively few convalescent patients were included in the study, and early timepoints after natural infection were not analyzed. Among convalescent patients, a median around 89% of the SARS-CoV-2-reactive clones seen after vaccination appeared only after vaccination, which suggests priming specific to the vaccine. Nearly all vaccine-specific clones in convalescent patients (304 of 307) were mono-reactive for SARS-CoV-2 spike rather than cross-reactive with common cold coronaviruses. Although the median number of SARS-CoV-2-reactive clonotypes went up from fewer than 25 after infection to 38 after vaccination, the increase was not significant.

A note on this clonotype: Its recognized antigen is unknown. Qualities for individual bases were not recorded, and no much larger clone is one base off.

The library came from PCR. At the Johns Hopkins FTIC core, DNA from the cultured CD4+ T cells underwent TCR sequencing with the Oncomine TCR Beta short-read assay. The QIAamp micro DNA kit was used to extract genomic DNA from the cultured CD4+ T cells. Oncomine TCR Beta libraries from cultured CD4+ T cells were pooled using unique dual indexes and sequenced on an Illumina iSeq 100. As for the authors' bioinformatics: Non-productive sequences were removed, and CDR3s not starting with C, not ending with F or W, or shorter than 7 amino acids were discarded. Antigen-specific clonotypes were identified using the MANAFEST web application through comparison of peptide-stimulated wells with reference and other culture wells. To be called positive, a clone needed an FDR below 0.05, an odds ratio above 5, and a productive frequency above 0.1% in at least two of three replicate wells. A clonotype counted as cross-reactive if it showed significant expansion both in the SARS-CoV-2 spike wells and in at least one common cold coronavirus spike condition. Similarity between CDR3 sequences was evaluated in R version 3.6.1 using Levenshtein distances (stringdist) and unrooted phylogenetic trees (ape). Clones were called with MiXCR by TCRdb after fastp trimmed the public reads at Q25, and only in-frame beta chains were retained. Here each entry gathers all rows of one CDR3 protein and keeps the most common genes and DNA. TCRdb, not the authors, supplied the V and J calls. Within this sample are roughly 10,000 distinct CDR3 sequences, with about 66% of them counted one time only. 20% to 30% of the sample rests with the top ten.

The sample's treatment or condition label is to be understood as: roughly nine-day PBMC culture with coronavirus spike peptide pools or control peptides (ViraFEST assay). The ViraFEST assay was used in the study, in which antigen-specific T cells were expanded with peptide pools and expanded clonotypes were subsequently identified by TCR sequencing. The positive SARS-CoV-2 PCR tests of the convalescent patients were dated from March to December 2020, before the Alpha, Beta and Delta variants emerged in the United States. More than 1.5 million PBMCs per well were cultured in IMDM with roughly 5% human AB serum and 8.5 to 10 IU/ml IL-2, plus 10 ug/ml peptide pools. Half of the culture medium was replaced with fresh IL-2-containing medium on days 3 and 7. After 10 days of culture, CD4+ T cells were isolated by negative selection using the EasySep CD4+ T cell isolation kit. Ficoll-Paque Plus gradient centrifugation was used to isolate PBMCs from whole blood, and the isolated PBMCs were then either used fresh or cryopreserved at -140C. Triplicate wells were generally used for each culture condition.

The source of this sequence is a human donor who had recovered from COVID-19. Sequenced sample: CD4+ T cells from blood, cultured in vitro.

The CDR3 protein sequence reads: CASSPGSLVGSPLHF. The sequence in DNA is TGTGCCAGCTCACCGGGTTCTCTCGTGGGATCACCCCTCCACTTT. In this chain, TRBV18 is recombined with TRBJ1-6, with no confidently assigned D gene. Trimming takes 3 bases from V and 10 bases from J, and the germline ends sit 16 bases apart. Its CDR3 holds 15 amino acids, cysteine through phenylalanine. Left in the record is the CDR3 DNA by itself, 45 bases read in frame from the first base. The germline V gene supplies CDR1 KGHSH and CDR2 LQKENI.